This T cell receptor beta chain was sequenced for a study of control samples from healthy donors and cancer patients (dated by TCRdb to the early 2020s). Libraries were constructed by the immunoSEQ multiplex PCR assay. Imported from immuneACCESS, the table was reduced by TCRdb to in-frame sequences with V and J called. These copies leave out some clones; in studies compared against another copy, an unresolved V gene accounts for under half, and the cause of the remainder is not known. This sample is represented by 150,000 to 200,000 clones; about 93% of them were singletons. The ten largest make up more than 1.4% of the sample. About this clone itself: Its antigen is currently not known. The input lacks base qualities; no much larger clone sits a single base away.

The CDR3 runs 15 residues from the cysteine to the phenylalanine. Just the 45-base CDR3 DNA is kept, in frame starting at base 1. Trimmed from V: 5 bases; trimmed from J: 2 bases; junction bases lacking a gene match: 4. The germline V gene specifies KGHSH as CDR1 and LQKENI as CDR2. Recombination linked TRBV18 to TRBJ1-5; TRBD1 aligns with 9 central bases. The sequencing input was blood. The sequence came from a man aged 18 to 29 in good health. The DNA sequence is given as TGTGCCAGCTCAAGGGGACAGGGAGGCAATCAGCCCCAGCATTTT. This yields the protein CASSRGQGGNQPQHF. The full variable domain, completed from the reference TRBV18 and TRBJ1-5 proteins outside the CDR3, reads NAGVMQNPRHLVRRRGQEARLRCSPMKGHSHVYWYRQLPEEGLKFMVYLQKENIIDESGMPKERFSAEFPKEGPSILRIQQVVRGDSAAYFCASSRGQGGNQPQHFGDGTRLSIL.